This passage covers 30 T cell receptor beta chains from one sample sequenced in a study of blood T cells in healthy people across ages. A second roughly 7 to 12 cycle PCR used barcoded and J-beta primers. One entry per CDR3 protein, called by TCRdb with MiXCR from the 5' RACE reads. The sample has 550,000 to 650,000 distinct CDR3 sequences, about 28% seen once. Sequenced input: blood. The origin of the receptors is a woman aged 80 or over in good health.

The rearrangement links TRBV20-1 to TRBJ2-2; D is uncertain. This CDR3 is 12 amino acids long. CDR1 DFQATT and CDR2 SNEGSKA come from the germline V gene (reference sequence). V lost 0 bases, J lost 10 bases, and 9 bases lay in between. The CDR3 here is CSAREPPEELFF. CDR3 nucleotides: TGCAGTGCTAGAGAGCCCCCCGAGGAGCTGTTTTTT.

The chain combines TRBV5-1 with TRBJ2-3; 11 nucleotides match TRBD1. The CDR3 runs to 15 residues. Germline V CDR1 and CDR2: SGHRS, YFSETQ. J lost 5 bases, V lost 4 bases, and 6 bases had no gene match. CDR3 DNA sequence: TGCGCCAGCAGCCCCGGACAGGGGGCCGGAGATACGCAGTATTTT. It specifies CASSPGQGAGDTQYF.

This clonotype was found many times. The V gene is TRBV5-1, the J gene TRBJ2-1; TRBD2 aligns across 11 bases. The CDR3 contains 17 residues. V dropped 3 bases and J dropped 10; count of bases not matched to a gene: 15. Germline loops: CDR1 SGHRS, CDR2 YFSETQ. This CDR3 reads CASSSLPGLAATREQFF. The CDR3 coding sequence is TGCGCCAGCAGCTCCCTACCGGGACTAGCGGCAACAAGGGAGCAGTTCTTC.

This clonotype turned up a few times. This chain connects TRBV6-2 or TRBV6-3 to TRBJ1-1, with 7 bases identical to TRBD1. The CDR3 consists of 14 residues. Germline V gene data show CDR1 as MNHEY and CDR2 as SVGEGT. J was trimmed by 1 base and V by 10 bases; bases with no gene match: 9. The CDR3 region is CATILTGTNTEAFF. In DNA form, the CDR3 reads TGTGCCACTATTTTGACAGGGACGAACACTGAAGCTTTCTTT.

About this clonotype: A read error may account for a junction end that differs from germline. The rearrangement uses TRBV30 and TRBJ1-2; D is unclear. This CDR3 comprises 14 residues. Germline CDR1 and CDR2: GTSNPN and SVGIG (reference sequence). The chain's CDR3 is CAWSVNIRVYGNTF. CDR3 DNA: TGTGCCTGGAGTGTCAACATAAGAGTCTATGGCAACACCTTC. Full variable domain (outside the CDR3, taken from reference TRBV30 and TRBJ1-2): SQTIHQWPATLVQPVGSPLSLECTVEGTSNPNLYWYRQAAGRGLQLLFYSVGIGQISSEVPQNLSASRPQDRQFILSSKKLLLSDSGFYLCAWSVNIRVYGNTFGSGTRLTVV.

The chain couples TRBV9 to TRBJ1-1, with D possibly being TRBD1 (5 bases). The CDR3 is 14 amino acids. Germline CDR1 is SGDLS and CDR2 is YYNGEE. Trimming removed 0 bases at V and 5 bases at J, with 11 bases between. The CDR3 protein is CASSVGAGTTEAFF. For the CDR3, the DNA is TGTGCCAGCAGCGTAGGGGCGGGGACGACTGAAGCTTTCTTT.

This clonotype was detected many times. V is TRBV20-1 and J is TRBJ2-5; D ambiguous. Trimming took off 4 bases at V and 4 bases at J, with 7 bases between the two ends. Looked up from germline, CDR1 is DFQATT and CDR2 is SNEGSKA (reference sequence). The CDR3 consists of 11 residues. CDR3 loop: CSAKSGETQYF. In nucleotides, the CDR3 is TGCAGTGCTAAGAGTGGAGAGACCCAGTACTTC.

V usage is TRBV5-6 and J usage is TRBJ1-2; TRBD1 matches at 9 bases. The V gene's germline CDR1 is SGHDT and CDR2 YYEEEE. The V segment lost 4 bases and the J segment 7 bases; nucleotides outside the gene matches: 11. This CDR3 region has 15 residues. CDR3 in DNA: TGTGCCAGCAGCCTAATAAACCGGGACAGGGCTGGCTACACCTTC. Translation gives CASSLINRDRAGYTF.

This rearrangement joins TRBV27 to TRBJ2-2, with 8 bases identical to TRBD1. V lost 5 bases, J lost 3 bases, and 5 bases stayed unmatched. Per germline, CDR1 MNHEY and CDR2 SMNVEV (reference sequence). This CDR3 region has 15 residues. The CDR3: CASSPTGGYTGELFF. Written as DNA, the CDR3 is TGTGCCAGCAGTCCCACAGGGGGGTACACCGGGGAGCTGTTTTTT.

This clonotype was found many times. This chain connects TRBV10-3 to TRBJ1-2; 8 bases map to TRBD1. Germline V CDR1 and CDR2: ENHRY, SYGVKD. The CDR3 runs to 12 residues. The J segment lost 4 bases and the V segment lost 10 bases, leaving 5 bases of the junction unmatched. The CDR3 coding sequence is TGTGCCACCAGGGGGCTCGGCTATGGCTACACCTTC. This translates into CATRGLGYGYTF.

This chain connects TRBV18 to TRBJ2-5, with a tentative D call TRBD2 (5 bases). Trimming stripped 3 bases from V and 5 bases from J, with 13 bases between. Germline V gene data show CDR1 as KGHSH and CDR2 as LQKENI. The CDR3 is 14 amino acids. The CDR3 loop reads CASSPSTPGETQYF. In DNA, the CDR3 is TGTGCCAGCTCACCGTCTACCCCGGGGGAGACCCAGTACTTC.

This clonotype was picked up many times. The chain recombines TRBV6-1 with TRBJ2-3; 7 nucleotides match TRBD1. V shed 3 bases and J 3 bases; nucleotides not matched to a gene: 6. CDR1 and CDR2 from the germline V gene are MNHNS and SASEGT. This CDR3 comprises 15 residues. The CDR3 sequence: CASSEAGGWTDTQYF. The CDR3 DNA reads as TGTGCCAGCAGTGAGGCAGGGGGATGGACAGATACGCAGTATTTT.

CDR3 residues: CATSRDGAGGLNEKLFF. CDR3 DNA: TGTGCCACCAGCAGAGACGGGGCAGGGGGACTGAATGAAAAACTGTTTTTT. The genes are TRBV15 and TRBJ1-4, with 7 bases identical to TRBD1. V lost 0 bases, J lost 5 bases, and 9 bases stayed unmatched. The CDR3 covers 17 residues. The germline CDR1 and CDR2 sequences are LNHNV and YYDKDF (reference sequence).

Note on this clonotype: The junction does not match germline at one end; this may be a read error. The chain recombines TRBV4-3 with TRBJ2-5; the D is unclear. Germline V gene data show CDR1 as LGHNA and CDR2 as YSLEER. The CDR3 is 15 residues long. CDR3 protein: CVSSQDIGYQETQYF. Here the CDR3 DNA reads TGCGTCAGCAGCCAAGATATCGGCTATCAAGAGACCCAGTACTTC.

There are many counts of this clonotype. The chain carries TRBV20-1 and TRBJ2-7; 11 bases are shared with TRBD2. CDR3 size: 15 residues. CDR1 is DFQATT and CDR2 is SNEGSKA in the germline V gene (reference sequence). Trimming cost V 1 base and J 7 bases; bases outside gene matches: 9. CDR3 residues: CSARGETSGVNEQYF. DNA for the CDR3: TGCAGTGCTAGAGGGGAGACTAGCGGGGTCAATGAGCAGTACTTC.

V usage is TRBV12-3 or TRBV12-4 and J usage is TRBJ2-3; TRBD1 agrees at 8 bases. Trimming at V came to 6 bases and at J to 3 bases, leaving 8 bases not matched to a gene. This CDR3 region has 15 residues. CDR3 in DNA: TGTGCCAGCAGCCCGTGGACAGGGTGGACAGATACGCAGTATTTT. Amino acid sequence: CASSPWTGWTDTQYF.

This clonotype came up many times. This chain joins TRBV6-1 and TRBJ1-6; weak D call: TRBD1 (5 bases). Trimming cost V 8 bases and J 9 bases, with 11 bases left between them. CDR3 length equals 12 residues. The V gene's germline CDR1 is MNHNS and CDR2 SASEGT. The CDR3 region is CASGTATSPLHF. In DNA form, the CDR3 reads TGTGCCAGCGGGACGGCCACTTCACCCCTCCACTTT.

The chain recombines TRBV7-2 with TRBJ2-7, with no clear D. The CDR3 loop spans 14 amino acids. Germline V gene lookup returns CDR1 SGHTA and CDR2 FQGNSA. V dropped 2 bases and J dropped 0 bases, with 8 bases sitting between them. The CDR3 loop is CASSLSPLSYEQYF. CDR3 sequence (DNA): TGTGCCAGCAGCTTAAGTCCTCTCTCCTACGAGCAGTACTTC.

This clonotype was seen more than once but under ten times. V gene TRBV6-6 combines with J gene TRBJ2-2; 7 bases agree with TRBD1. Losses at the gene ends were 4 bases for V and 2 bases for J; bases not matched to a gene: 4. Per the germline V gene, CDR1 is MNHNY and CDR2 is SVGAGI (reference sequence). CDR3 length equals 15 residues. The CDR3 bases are TGTGCCAGCAGTTTTAAGGGGGCCAACACCGGGGAGCTGTTTTTT. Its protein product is CASSFKGANTGELFF.

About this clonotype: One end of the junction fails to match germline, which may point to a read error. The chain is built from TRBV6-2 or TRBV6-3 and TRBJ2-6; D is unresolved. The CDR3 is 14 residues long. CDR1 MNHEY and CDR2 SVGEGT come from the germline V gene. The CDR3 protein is CVSSSRSGANVLTF. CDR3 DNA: TGTGTCAGCAGTTCCCGCTCTGGGGCCAACGTCCTGACTTTC.

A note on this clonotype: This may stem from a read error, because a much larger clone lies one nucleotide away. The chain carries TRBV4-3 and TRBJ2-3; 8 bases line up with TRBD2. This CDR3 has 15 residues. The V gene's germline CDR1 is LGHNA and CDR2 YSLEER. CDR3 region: CASSQDPGGAETQYF. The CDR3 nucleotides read TGCGCCAGCAGCCAAGACCCGGGGGGGGCAGAGACGCAGTATTTT.

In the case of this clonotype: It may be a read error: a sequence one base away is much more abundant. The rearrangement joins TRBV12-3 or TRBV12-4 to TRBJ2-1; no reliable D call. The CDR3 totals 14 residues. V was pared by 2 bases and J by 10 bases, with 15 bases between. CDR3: CASSLQLTTYEQFF. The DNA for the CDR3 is TGTGCCAGCAGTTTACAATTAACCACCTACGAGCAGTTCTTC.

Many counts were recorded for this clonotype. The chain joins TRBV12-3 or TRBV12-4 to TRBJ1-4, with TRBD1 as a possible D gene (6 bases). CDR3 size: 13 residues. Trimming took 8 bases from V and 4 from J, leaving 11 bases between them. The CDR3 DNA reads TGTGCCAGCCGGTGGACAGTTAATGAAAAACTGTTTTTT. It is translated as CASRWTVNEKLFF.

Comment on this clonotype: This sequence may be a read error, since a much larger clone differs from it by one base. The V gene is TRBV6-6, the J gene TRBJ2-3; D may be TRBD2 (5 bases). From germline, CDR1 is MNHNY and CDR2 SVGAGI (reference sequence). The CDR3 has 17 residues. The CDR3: CACSYSNVGQRGDTQYF. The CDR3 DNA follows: TGTGCCTGCAGTTACTCGAATGTTGGTCAACGGGGAGATACGCAGTATTTT.

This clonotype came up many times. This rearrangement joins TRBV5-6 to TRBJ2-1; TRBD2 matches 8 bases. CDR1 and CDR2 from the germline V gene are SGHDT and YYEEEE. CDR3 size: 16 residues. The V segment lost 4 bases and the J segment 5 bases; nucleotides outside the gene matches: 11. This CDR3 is CASSPSGTRRNNEQFF. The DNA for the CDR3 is TGTGCCAGCAGCCCGAGTGGGACTAGGAGAAACAATGAGCAGTTCTTC.

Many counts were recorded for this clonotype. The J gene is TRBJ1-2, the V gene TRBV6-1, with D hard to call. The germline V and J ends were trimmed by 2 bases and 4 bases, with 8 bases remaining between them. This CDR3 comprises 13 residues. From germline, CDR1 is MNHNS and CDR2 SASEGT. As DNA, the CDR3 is TGTGCCAGCAGTGAACCAGGCGGCTATGGCTACACCTTC. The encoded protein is CASSEPGGYGYTF.

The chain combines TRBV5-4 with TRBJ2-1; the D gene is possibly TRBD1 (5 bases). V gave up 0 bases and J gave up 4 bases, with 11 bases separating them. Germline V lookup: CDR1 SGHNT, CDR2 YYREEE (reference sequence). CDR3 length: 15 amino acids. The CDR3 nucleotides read TGTGCCAGCAGCTTGGTGGGGCTGGGGTACAATGAGCAGTTCTTC. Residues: CASSLVGLGYNEQFF.

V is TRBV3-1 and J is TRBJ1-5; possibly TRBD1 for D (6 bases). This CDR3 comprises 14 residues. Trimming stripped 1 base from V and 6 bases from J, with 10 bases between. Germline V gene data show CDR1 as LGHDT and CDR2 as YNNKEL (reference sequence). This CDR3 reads CASSQARGSQPQHF. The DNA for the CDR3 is TGTGCCAGCAGCCAAGCCAGGGGAAGTCAGCCCCAGCATTTT.

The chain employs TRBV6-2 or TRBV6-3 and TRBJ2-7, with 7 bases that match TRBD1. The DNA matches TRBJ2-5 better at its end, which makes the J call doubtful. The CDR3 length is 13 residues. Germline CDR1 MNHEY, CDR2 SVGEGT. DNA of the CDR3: TGTGCCAGCAGTTACCGACAGGGAGAGACCCAGTACTTC. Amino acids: CASSYRQGETQYF.

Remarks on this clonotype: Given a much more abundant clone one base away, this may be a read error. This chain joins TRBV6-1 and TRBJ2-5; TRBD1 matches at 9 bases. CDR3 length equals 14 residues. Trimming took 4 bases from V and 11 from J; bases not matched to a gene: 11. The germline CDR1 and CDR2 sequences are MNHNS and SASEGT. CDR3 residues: CASSGLQGANEQYF. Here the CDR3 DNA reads TGTGCCAGCAGTGGGCTACAGGGGGCCAATGAGCAGTACTTC.